This T cell receptor (beta chain) came from a study of T cells after yellow fever vaccination. The CDR3 loop spans 13 amino acids. Germline assignment: CDR1 MNHEY and CDR2 SMNVEV (reference sequence). The V gene lost 3 bases and the J gene lost 5 bases, with 8 bases spanning the gap. TCR cDNA was made by 5'RACE template switching, adding a universal primer site and UMIs. Via MiXCR, TCRdb re-called the 5' RACE reads, giving one row per CDR3 protein. Of hundreds of thousands of distinct CDR3 sequences listed, more than 9% are singletons. This receptor was obtained from a man younger than 45 who received the YFV17D yellow fever vaccine. The rearrangement uses TRBV27 and TRBJ1-5; no clear D. Material: PBMCs, obtained on the day of the yellow fever booster vaccination. Here the CDR3 reads CASSFTVDQPQHF. The CDR3 bases are TGTGCCAGCAGTTTTACAGTTGATCAGCCCCAGCATTTT.